This T cell receptor (beta chain) was found in a study of shared T cell receptors in the human thymus. Repertoires were generated with immunoSEQ multiplex PCR, while TCRdb's copy carries only in-frame clones and drops some. The sample consists of hundreds of thousands of clones, about 87% of them appearing once. The germline V gene encodes CDR1 SGHTA and CDR2 FQGNSA. The ends were cut back, 4 bases at V and 4 bases at J, with 19 bases in the middle. The CDR3 is made up of 16 amino acids. The same data also contributed to another study, on human thymus T cells. That publication notes: Surgeons resected thymus tissue during corrective heart surgery. Thymic and blood repertoires appeared to show biased V and J gene usage. Related reports documented highly overlapping thymic repertoires among unrelated individuals.

The source of this sequence is a boy under two years old with a congenital heart defect. The chain has TRBV7-2 and TRBJ2-5, with D uncertain. Sequencing was performed on thymocytes. The chain's CDR3 is CASSYIRPGSGETQYF. DNA for the CDR3: TGTGCCAGCAGCTACATCCGACCGGGTTCCGGAGAGACCCAGTACTTC.